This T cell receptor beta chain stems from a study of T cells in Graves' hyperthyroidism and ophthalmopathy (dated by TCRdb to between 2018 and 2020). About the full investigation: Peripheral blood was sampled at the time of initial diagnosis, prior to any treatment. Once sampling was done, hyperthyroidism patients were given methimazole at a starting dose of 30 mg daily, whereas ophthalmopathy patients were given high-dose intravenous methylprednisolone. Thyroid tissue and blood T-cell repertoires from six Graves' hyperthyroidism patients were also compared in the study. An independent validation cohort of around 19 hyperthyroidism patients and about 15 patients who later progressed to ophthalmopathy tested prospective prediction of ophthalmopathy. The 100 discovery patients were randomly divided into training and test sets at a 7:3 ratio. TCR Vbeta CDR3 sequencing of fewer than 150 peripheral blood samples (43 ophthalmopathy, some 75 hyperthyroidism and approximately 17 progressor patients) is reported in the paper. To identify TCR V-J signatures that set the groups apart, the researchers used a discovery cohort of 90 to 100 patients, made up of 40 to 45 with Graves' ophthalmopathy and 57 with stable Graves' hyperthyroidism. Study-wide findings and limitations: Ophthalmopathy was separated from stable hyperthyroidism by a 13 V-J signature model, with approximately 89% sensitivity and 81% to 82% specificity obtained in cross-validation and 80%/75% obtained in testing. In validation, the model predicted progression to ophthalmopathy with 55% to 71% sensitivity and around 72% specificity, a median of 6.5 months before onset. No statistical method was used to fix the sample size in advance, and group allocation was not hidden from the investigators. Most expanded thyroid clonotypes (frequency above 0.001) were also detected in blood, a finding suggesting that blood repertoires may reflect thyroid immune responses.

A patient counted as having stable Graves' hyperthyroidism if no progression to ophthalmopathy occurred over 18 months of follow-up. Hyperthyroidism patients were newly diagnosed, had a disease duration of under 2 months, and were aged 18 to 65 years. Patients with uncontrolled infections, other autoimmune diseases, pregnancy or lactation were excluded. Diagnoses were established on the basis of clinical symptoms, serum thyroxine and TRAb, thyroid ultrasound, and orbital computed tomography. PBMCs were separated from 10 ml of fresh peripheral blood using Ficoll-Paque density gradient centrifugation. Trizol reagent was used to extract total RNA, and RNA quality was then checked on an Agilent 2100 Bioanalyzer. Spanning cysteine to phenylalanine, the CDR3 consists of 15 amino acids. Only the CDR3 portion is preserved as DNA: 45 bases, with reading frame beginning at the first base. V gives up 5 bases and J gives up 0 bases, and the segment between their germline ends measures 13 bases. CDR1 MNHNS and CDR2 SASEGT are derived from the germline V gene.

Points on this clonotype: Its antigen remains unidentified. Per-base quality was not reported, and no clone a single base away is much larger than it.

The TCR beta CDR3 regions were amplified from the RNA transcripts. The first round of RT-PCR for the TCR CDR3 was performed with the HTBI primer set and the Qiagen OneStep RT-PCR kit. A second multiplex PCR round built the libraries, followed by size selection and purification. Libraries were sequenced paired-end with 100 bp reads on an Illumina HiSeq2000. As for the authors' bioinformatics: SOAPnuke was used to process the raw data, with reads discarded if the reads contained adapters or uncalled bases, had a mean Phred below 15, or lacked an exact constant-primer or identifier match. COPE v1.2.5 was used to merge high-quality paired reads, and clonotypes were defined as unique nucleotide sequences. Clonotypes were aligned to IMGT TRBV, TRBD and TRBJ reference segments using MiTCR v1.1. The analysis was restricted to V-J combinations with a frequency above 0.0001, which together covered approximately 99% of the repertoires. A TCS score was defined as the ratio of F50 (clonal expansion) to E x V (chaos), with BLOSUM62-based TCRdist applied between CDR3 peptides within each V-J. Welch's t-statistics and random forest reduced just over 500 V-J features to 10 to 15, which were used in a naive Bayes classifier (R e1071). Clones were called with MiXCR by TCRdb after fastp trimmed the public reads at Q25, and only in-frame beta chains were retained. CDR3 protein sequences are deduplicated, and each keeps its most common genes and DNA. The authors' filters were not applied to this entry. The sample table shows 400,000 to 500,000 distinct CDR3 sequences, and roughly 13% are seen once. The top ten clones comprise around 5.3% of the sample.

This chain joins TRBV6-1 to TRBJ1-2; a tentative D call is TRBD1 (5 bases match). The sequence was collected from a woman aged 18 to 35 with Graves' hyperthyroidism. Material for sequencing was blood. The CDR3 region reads CASSWGLLPNYGYTF. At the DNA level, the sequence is TGTGCCAGCAGTTGGGGGTTACTCCCTAACTATGGCTACACCTTC.